Here is one T cell receptor beta chain with its context. Its antigen is not identified. Sequencing of cultured CD4+ T cell DNA used the Oncomine TCR Beta short-read assay. The genomic DNA was obtained from cultured CD4+ T cells by extraction with the QIAamp micro DNA kit. In TCRdb, the PCR reads were re-called with MiXCR into one record per CDR3 protein. The sample has some 10,000 distinct CDR3 sequences; around three fifths are singletons. The sample's treatment: approximately 9-day PBMC culture with coronavirus spike peptide pools or control peptides (ViraFEST assay). The sample originates from a study of vaccination and CD4 T cells after COVID-19. V lost 5 bases, J lost 7 bases, and 15 bases lay in between. There are 15 residues in the CDR3. Germline V gives CDR1 SNHLY, CDR2 FYNNEI.

Sample: CD4+ T cells from blood, cultured in vitro. The rearrangement uses TRBV2 and TRBJ1-6, with D perhaps matching TRBD1 (6 bases). The receptor was derived from a human donor who had recovered from COVID-19. The CDR3, as DNA: TGTGCCAGCAGTCCCCAAAGGGGGGAAAATTCACCCCTCCACTTT. This encodes CASSPQRGENSPLHF.